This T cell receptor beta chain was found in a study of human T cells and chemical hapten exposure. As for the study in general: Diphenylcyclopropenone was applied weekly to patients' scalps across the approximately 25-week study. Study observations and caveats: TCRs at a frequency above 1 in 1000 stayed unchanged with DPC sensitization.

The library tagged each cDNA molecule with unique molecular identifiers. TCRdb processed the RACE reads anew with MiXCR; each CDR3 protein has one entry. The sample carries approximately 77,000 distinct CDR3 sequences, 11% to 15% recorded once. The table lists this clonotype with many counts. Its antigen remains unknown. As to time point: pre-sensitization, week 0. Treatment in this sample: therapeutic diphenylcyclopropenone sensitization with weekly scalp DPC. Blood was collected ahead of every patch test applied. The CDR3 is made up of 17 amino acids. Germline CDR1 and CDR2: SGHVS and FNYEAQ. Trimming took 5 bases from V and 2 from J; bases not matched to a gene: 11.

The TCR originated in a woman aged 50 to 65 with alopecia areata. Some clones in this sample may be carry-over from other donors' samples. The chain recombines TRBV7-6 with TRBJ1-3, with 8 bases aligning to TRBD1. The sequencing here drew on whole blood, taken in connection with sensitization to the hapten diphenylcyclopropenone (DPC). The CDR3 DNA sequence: TGTGCCAGCAGCCTGCGGACAGGGTTATCAACTGGAAACACCATATATTTT. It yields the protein CASSLRTGLSTGNTIYF.